The 15 T cell receptor beta chains listed next were all sequenced from one sample in a study of blood T cell repertoires in COVID-19. Only in-frame clones appear in the TCRdb table, and some are missing; sequencing was by immunoSEQ multiplex PCR. The sample records around 300,000 clones, around 86% being singletons. The sequenced sample was PBMCs or T cells enriched from blood (not recorded which). These TCRs come from a woman aged 18 to 35 who had recovered from COVID-19.

This chain uses TRBV4-3 with TRBJ2-5; 8 positions match TRBD2. The CDR3 consists of 17 residues. Trimming cost V 2 bases and J 1 base; bases outside gene matches: 9. The germline V gene encodes CDR1 LGHNA and CDR2 YSLEER. CDR3 loop: CASSQIKHRGGQETQYF. The CDR3 DNA follows: TGCGCCAGCAGCCAAATAAAACATCGGGGGGGCCAAGAGACCCAGTACTTC.

This clone has a single count. This chain connects TRBV19 to TRBJ1-4, with D hard to call. Germline V lookup: CDR1 LNHDA, CDR2 SQIVND (reference sequence). The CDR3 loop spans 16 amino acids. Trimming took 3 bases from V and 4 from J, leaving 15 bases between them. The CDR3 loop reads CASSIRIGFVNEKLFF. As DNA, the CDR3 is TGTGCCAGTAGTATTCGGATCGGGTTCGTTAATGAAAAACTGTTTTTT.

This rearrangement joins TRBV9 to TRBJ1-3; D gene uncertain. V shed 0 bases and J shed 3 bases, with 7 bases lying between them. Germline V gene sequence: CDR1 SGDLS, CDR2 YYNGEE. The CDR3 sequence is 14 residues long. CDR3 protein: CASSVENLGNTIYF. The CDR3 nucleotides are TGTGCCAGCAGCGTAGAAAATCTTGGAAACACCATATATTTT.

The V and J genes are TRBV5-4 and TRBJ1-6; the D is unclear. Deletions cut 4 bases from V and 2 bases from J, with 16 bases between. This CDR3 is built from 17 residues. Germline CDR1 SGHNT, CDR2 YYREEE (reference sequence). The CDR3 spells CASSLPGGEPYNSPLHF. The DNA for the CDR3 is TGTGCCAGCAGCCTCCCGGGAGGCGAGCCCTATAATTCACCCCTCCACTTT.

The chain uses TRBV2 and TRBJ2-1, with 11 bases lining up with TRBD2. Germline loops: CDR1 SNHLY, CDR2 FYNNEI. The CDR3 has 14 residues. The ends lost 6 bases at V and 9 bases at J; junction bases unmatched: 7. CDR3 sequence: CASSATSGRGEQFF. DNA of the CDR3: TGTGCCAGCAGCGCTACTAGCGGGAGAGGTGAGCAGTTCTTC.

The CDR3 protein is CAINGNLADTQYF. For the CDR3, the DNA is TGTGCCATCAACGGGAATCTAGCGGATACGCAGTATTTT. The V and J genes are TRBV10-3 and TRBJ2-3; D may be TRBD2 (6 bases). CDR1 is ENHRY and CDR2 is SYGVKD in the germline V gene. With 7 bases removed from V and 6 bases from J, the gap between germline ends came to 14 bases. This CDR3 spans 13 amino acids.

The chain combines TRBV25-1 with TRBJ2-5; the D gene is possibly TRBD2 (6 bases). The CDR3 extends over 15 amino acids. The ends were cut back, 2 bases at V and 1 base at J, with 11 bases in the middle. Per germline, CDR1 MGHDK and CDR2 SYGVNS. CDR3 DNA sequence: TGTGCCAGCAGTGAAACCGGGAGAAGCCAAGAGACCCAGTACTTC. This gives the protein CASSETGRSQETQYF.

This clone has just a few counts. This chain uses TRBV19 with TRBJ1-1; TRBD1 might be the D (6 bases). Germline assignment: CDR1 LNHDA and CDR2 SQIVND (reference sequence). This CDR3 is built from 13 residues. Trimming took 3 bases from V and 8 from J, leaving 13 bases between them. CDR3 sequence: CASSMTPQGEAFF. The CDR3 coding sequence is TGTGCCAGTAGTATGACCCCCCAGGGGGAAGCTTTCTTT.

As DNA, the CDR3 is TGTGCCATCAGTGAGTCGACAACCTCAGATGAGCAGTTCTTC. It codes for CAISESTTSDEQFF. The chain uses TRBV10-3 and TRBJ2-1; the D is unclear. This CDR3 is built from 14 residues. The germline V and J ends were trimmed by 0 bases and 8 bases, with 11 bases remaining between them. CDR1 and CDR2 (germline): ENHRY, SYGVKD.

The chain links TRBV7-3 to TRBJ2-5; 7 bases align to TRBD1. Germline V gene data show CDR1 as SGHTA and CDR2 as FQGTGA. The ends lost 5 bases at V and 2 bases at J; junction bases unmatched: 5. The length of the CDR3 is 14 residues. CDR3: CASSPSGQQETQYF. In nucleotides, the CDR3 is TGTGCCAGCAGCCCATCGGGACAGCAAGAGACCCAGTACTTC.

This sequence joins TRBV19 and TRBJ2-3; possible D gene TRBD2, 6 bases. There are 16 residues in the CDR3. CDR1 is LNHDA and CDR2 is SQIVND in the germline V gene (reference sequence). V was shortened by 5 bases and J by 0 bases, with 15 bases between the two germline ends. The CDR3 region is CASSQGLATSTDTQYF. DNA for the CDR3: TGTGCCAGTAGTCAAGGCCTAGCGACTAGCACAGATACGCAGTATTTT.

The V call is TRBV10-3, the J call TRBJ2-1; perhaps TRBD2 as D (6 bases). Germline loops: CDR1 ENHRY, CDR2 SYGVKD. V lost 2 bases, J lost 4 bases, and 12 bases lay in between. CDR3 length equals 15 residues. CDR3 DNA sequence: TGTGCCATCAGTGAGAATAGCGGAGTTTACAATGAGCAGTTCTTC. Protein: CAISENSGVYNEQFF.

V and J are TRBV15 and TRBJ2-5, with TRBD1 identical over 9 bases. CDR3 length equals 16 residues. V trimming: 3 bases; J trimming: 5 bases; junction bases outside the gene matches: 10. Germline CDR1 reads LNHNV; CDR2 reads YYDKDF (reference sequence). CDR3 loop: CATSRGQGIGVETQYF. As DNA, the CDR3 is TGTGCCACCAGCAGGGGACAGGGAATCGGCGTTGAGACCCAGTACTTC. Supplemented by reference TRBV15 and TRBJ2-5, the full variable domain reads DAMVIQNPRYQVTQFGKPVTLSCSQTLNHNVMYWYQQKSSQAPKLLFHYYDKDFNNEADTPDNFQSRRPNTSFCFLDIRSPGLGDTAMYLCATSRGQGIGVETQYFGPGTRLLVL.

The genes are TRBV11-2 and TRBJ2-7, with a possible D match to TRBD2 (6 bases). The CDR3 totals 13 residues. V was clipped by 5 bases and J by 2 bases, with 10 bases between them. Germline CDR1 is SGHAT and CDR2 is FQNNGV. The CDR3 bases are TGTGCCAGCAGCGGTCCGGGAGCCTACGAGCAGTACTTC. Amino acid sequence: CASSGPGAYEQYF.

The chain carries TRBV12-3 or TRBV12-4 and TRBJ1-1, with TRBD1 matching 7 bases. This CDR3 region has 13 residues. Trimming took 7 bases from V and 8 from J; bases not matched to a gene: 10. The CDR3 loop is CASNIPGQHEAFF. The CDR3 region has the DNA TGTGCCAGCAACATCCCGGGACAGCACGAAGCTTTCTTT.